Listed below are T cell receptor beta chains from one sample, sequenced in a study of cytomegalovirus exposure and HLA in healthy donors. Measured with immunoSEQ multiplex PCR; TCRdb has only the in-frame clones, and not every one. This sample has about 120,000 clones, with over 60% found just once. Sequencing input: PBMCs. These TCRs come from a man younger than 40 in good health and CMV-seropositive. Both conserved end residues are part of each CDR3. The D gene is left open where the match is weak. Some rows mark clone size as missing; the rest say once, few, many or name a class of expanded clone.

clone_size,v_call,j_call,d_call,cdr3_nt,cdr3_aa
.,TRBV5-1,TRBJ1-1,TRBD1,TGCGCCGGCAGCCACAGGGGGAAGAACACTGAAGCTTTCTTT,CAGSHRGKNTEAFF
.,TRBV14,TRBJ1-2,.,TGTGCCAGCAGCCATCCATGGGCAAGACACAACCCTTGGGGCTACACCTTC,CASSHPWARHNPWGYTF
.,TRBV10-3,TRBJ2-1,TRBD2,TGTGCCATCGAAGGGACTACGGAGGGCGATGAGCAGTTCTTC,CAIEGTTEGDEQFF
.,TRBV11-2,TRBJ2-3,.,TGTGCCAGCAGCTCGACTGGCACAGATACGCAGTATTTT,CASSSTGTDTQYF
.,TRBV6-1,TRBJ1-5,TRBD1,TGTGCCAGCAGTGCGAAGGGACAGCTAGGACATCAGCCCCAGCATTTT,CASSAKGQLGHQPQHF
once,TRBV5-1,TRBJ2-6,.,TGCGCCAGCAGCCGGGACTCCTCTGGGGCCAACGGCCTGACTTTC,CASSRDSSGANGLTF
.,TRBV7-9,TRBJ1-2,.,TGTGCCAGCAGCTTACGACAGTTCTATGGCTACACCTTC,CASSLRQFYGYTF
.,TRBV5-6,TRBJ2-1,TRBD2,TGTGCCAGCAGCTTGAATTATGGTCCAGCGGGGTATTACAATGAGCAGTTCTTC,CASSLNYGPAGYYNEQFF
.,TRBV11-1,TRBJ1-2,.,TGTGCCAGCAGCTTAAAAGGACACGACTATGGCTACACCTTC,CASSLKGHDYGYTF
.,TRBV5-4,TRBJ1-2,.,TGTGCCAGCAGCTCGACAGGTTTAGCTAACTATGGCTACACCTTC,CASSSTGLANYGYTF
.,TRBV12-2,TRBJ2-1,.,TGTGCAAGTCGCTTAGCGACGGGCCAAGGAGGGCTGTTCTTC,CASRLATGQGGLFF
.,TRBV7-7,TRBJ2-3,TRBD1,TGTGCTACTGATGGACAGGAGATTAGCACAGATACGCAGTATTTT,CATDGQEISTDTQYF
.,TRBV7-3,TRBJ2-7,.,TGTGCCAGCAGCTTTATAGGGGTCCGGCAGTACTTC,CASSFIGVRQYF
.,TRBV4-2,TRBJ2-3,TRBD2,TGTGCCAGCAGCCTGACTAGCGGGAGTCGCACAGATACGCAGTATTTT,CASSLTSGSRTDTQYF
.,TRBV6-5,TRBJ2-7,.,TGTGCCAGCAGTTACAGTGCAGGTTCCTACGAGCAGTACTTC,CASSYSAGSYEQYF
.,TRBV6-5,TRBJ1-1,.,TGTGCCGGCAGTTACGCCGTTTTTGGCCGGAACACTGAAGCTTTCTTT,CAGSYAVFGRNTEAFF
.,TRBV28,TRBJ2-7,TRBD1,TGTGCCAGCTCCCAAGGACAGGGCCCCTACGAGCAGTACTTC,CASSQGQGPYEQYF
.,TRBV12-5,TRBJ2-5,TRBD2,TGTGCTAGTGGTTTGGGAGTGCTAGCGGGCGCCCAAGAGACCCAGTACTTC,CASGLGVLAGAQETQYF
.,TRBV6-5,TRBJ2-1,TRBD2,TGTGCCAGCAGTTCACTAGCGGGAGAGACGAGAAATGAGCAGTTCTTC,CASSSLAGETRNEQFF
.,TRBV27,TRBJ2-7,TRBD2,TGTGCCAGCAGTTTATCTAGCGGGAGCTCTATCTACGAGCAGTACTTC,CASSLSSGSSIYEQYF
.,TRBV30,TRBJ1-5,.,TGTGCCTGGAGTGTACAGCAGGATCAGCCCCAGCATTTT,CAWSVQQDQPQHF
.,TRBV7-8,TRBJ1-5,TRBD1,TGTGCCAGCAGCTCTCGGACAGGGGGCAATCAGCCCCAGCATTTT,CASSSRTGGNQPQHF
.,TRBV18,TRBJ1-6,TRBD1,TGTGCCAGCTCACTGGACAGGTCTCTGCCACCCCTCCACTTT,CASSLDRSLPPLHF
.,TRBV27,TRBJ2-3,.,TGTGCCAGCAGTTCCCCTCGGGACACAAAAACCCCCACGCAGTATTTT,CASSSPRDTKTPTQYF
.,TRBV7-6,TRBJ2-1,.,TGTGCCAGCAGCTTATGGGACTCGTACAATGAGCAGTTCTTC,CASSLWDSYNEQFF
.,TRBV5-5,TRBJ2-7,.,TGTGCCAGCGGCAGGACACCCAACTCCTACGAGCAGTACTTC,CASGRTPNSYEQYF
.,TRBV5-4,TRBJ1-1,.,TGTGCCAGCAGTGGGGGCCTCACTGAAGCTTTCTTT,CASSGGLTEAFF
.,TRBV28,TRBJ2-7,TRBD2,TGTGCCAGCAGTTTCTCAGCGGGAGTGGGCGACGAGCAGTACTTC,CASSFSAGVGDEQYF
.,TRBV30,TRBJ1-3,.,TGTGCCTGGAGTCAGGGTTATGCTGGAAACACCATATATTTT,CAWSQGYAGNTIYF
.,TRBV28,TRBJ1-2,TRBD1,TGTGCCAGCAGTACGACAGGGGATGGCTACACCTTC,CASSTTGDGYTF
.,TRBV6-4,TRBJ2-3,.,TGTGCCAGCAGTGACTCTACGGGCACAGATACGCAGTATTTT,CASSDSTGTDTQYF
.,TRBV7-9,TRBJ2-1,TRBD2,TGTGCCAGCAGCTTAGCTAGCGGGGGGGGGCAGTTCTTC,CASSLASGGGQFF
.,TRBV27,TRBJ1-1,.,TGTGCCAGCAGTTTGGGACACCCAGAAGAAGCTTTCTTT,CASSLGHPEEAFF
once,TRBV19,TRBJ2-7,.,TGTGCCAGTTCTCTGACAGTCTCCTACGAGCAGTACTTC,CASSLTVSYEQYF
.,TRBV6-6,TRBJ1-2,.,TGTGCCAGCAGTTACTTAAGCGGGTCCTATGGCTACACCTTC,CASSYLSGSYGYTF
few,TRBV5-1,TRBJ1-2,TRBD1,TGCGCCAGCAGCCAGGACAGGGTCTACTATGGCTACACCTTC,CASSQDRVYYGYTF
once,TRBV5-4,TRBJ2-1,.,TGTGCCAGCAGCTTGGGGCAGGCCACCTACAATGAGCAGTTCTTC,CASSLGQATYNEQFF
.,TRBV11-3,TRBJ2-5,TRBD2,TGTGCCAGCAGCTTGCGACCGGGACTAGCGGGGGGACTTAAAGAGACCCAGTACTTC,CASSLRPGLAGGLKETQYF
.,TRBV18,TRBJ2-1,.,TGTGCCAGCTCGTCTACAGGTGGCAATGAGCAGTTCTTC,CASSSTGGNEQFF
.,TRBV30,TRBJ2-5,.,TGTGCCTGGAGTTTGTCCCTCTCCCAAGAGACCCAGTACTTC,CAWSLSLSQETQYF
.,TRBV28,TRBJ1-5,.,TGTGCCAGCATCTGGGGGGTGGATCAGCCCCAGCATTTT,CASIWGVDQPQHF
few,TRBV19,TRBJ1-1,.,TGTGCCAGTACCCCCCCAGGGTTTGGGAACACTGAAGCTTTCTTT,CASTPPGFGNTEAFF
.,TRBV19,TRBJ2-3,TRBD2,TGTGCCAGTAGTACTCCTCTAGCGGGGGCTTCCGTTACGCAGTATTTT,CASSTPLAGASVTQYF
.,TRBV19,TRBJ1-1,.,TGTGCCAGTAGTAAAAAGGGGATTACTGAAGCTTTCTTT,CASSKKGITEAFF
.,TRBV29-1,TRBJ1-5,.,TGCAGCGTTGGGGCCGGTAATCAGCCCCAGCATTTT,CSVGAGNQPQHF
.,TRBV11-3,TRBJ1-2,TRBD1,TGTGCCAGCAGCACGGGACAGAACTATGGCTACACCTTC,CASSTGQNYGYTF
.,TRBV7-2,TRBJ2-2,.,TGTGCCAGCAGCTTCCGCACCGGGGAGCTGTTTTTT,CASSFRTGELFF